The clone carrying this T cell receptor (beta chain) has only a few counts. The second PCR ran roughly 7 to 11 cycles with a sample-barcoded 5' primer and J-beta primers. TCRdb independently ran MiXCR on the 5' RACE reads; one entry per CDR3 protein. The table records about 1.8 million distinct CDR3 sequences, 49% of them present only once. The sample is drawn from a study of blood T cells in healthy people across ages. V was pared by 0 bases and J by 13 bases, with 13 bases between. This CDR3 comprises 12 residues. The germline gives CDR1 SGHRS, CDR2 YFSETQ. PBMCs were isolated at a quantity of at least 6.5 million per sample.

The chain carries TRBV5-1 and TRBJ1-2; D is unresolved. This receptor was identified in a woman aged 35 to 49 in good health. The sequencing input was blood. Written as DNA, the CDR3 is TGCGCCAGCAGCTTGGACACTTCGACGGGCACCTTC. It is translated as CASSLDTSTGTF. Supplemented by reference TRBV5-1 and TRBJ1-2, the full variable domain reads KAGVTQTPRYLIKTRGQQVTLSCSPISGHRSVSWYQQTPGQGLQFLFEYFSETQRNKGNFPGRFSGRQFSNSRSEMNVSTLELGDSALYLCASSLDTSTGTFGSGTRLTVV.